This T cell receptor (beta chain) derives from a study of T cell responses to AZD1222 COVID-19 vaccine. Study-wide findings and caveats: Only six or seven AZD1222 recipients were seropositive at baseline.

With respect to this clone: Its antigen is not identified. A junction end diverges from the germline sequence, so it may reflect a read error.

Assay: immunoSEQ multiplex PCR; the TCRdb copy retains only in-frame clones and omits some. The sample lists 100,000 to 130,000 clones, under 95% occurring once. CDR3 length: 15 amino acids. In germline, CDR1 is MNHEY, CDR2 SVGAGI. This clonotype was obtained from an adult in good health. Sequences were derived from peripheral blood, sampled on day 0 of AZD1222 vaccination. The gene calls are TRBV6-5 and TRBJ1-1, with D hard to call. CDR3 sequence reads: CASSDSAEMNTEAFF. For the CDR3, the DNA is TGTGCCAGCAGTGACTCGGCCGAGATGAACACTGAAGCTTTCTTT.